This passage covers 21 T cell receptor beta chains from one sample sequenced in a study of shared clonotypes between healthy human individuals. The table came from immunoSEQ multiplex PCR; TCRdb's copy has only in-frame clones and leaves some out. The data hold 1,400,000 or so clones, with less than 99% observed a single time. Sequenced input: naive CD4+ T cells sorted from blood. Subset defined: CD45RA+ positively selected. The receptor source for this set is a man aged 25 to 40 in good health.

The chain uses TRBV7-6 and TRBJ2-3; 11 bases match TRBD2. CDR1 SGHVS and CDR2 FNYEAQ come from the germline V gene. Trimming took 5 bases from V and 2 from J; bases not matched to a gene: 18. This CDR3 has 20 residues. The CDR3 here is CASSPGVAGGPQAITDTQYF. The DNA for the CDR3 is TGTGCCAGCAGCCCAGGGGTAGCGGGAGGGCCCCAAGCTATCACAGATACGCAGTATTTT.

This CDR3 is CASSLLLPGGAQYF. DNA of the CDR3: TGTGCCAGCAGCTTACTCCTCCCAGGCGGGGCGCAGTACTTC. The rearrangement uses TRBV11-2 and TRBJ2-7; tentative D call: TRBD2 (6 bases). CDR3 length equals 14 residues. The V gene lost 2 bases and the J gene lost 9 bases, with 17 bases spanning the gap. The germline gives CDR1 SGHAT, CDR2 FQNNGV.

This chain joins TRBV30 and TRBJ2-7, with D perhaps matching TRBD1 (5 bases). Germline V gene lookup returns CDR1 GTSNPN and CDR2 SVGIG (reference sequence). The CDR3 runs 14 residues. The V gene lost 4 bases and the J gene lost 4 bases, with 17 bases spanning the gap. CDR3 in DNA: TGTGCCTGGATCCTGGGGCTAAAGTTTTACGAGCAGTACTTC. This gives the protein CAWILGLKFYEQYF.

The V and J genes are TRBV7-9 and TRBJ1-1; D is unclear. V was clipped by 2 bases and J by 7 bases, with 14 bases between them. Germline-derived CDR1 and CDR2 are SEHNR and FQNEAQ (reference sequence). The CDR3 sequence is 14 residues long. The DNA for the CDR3 is TGTGCCAGCAGCTTAATAGGTCGGCAGGATGAAGCTTTCTTT. It specifies CASSLIGRQDEAFF.

The genes are TRBV18 and TRBJ2-1; 14 positions match TRBD2. Germline V gene sequence: CDR1 KGHSH, CDR2 LQKENI. Trimming at V came to 0 bases and at J to 8 bases, leaving 6 bases not matched to a gene. This CDR3 spans 17 amino acids. The chain's CDR3 is CASSPPGLAGASHEQFF. The CDR3 nucleotides read TGTGCCAGCTCACCACCGGGACTAGCGGGAGCTTCCCATGAGCAGTTCTTC.

The chain uses TRBV28 and TRBJ2-7, with 7 bases aligning to TRBD1. V was pared by 5 bases and J by 7 bases, with 8 bases of the junction left unmatched. Per the germline V gene, CDR1 is MDHEN and CDR2 is SYDVKM. The CDR3 length is 13 residues. The chain's CDR3 is CASSIRTGYEQYF. DNA for the CDR3: TGTGCCAGCAGTATTCGGACAGGCTATGAGCAGTACTTC.

The chain employs TRBV7-2 and TRBJ1-2; D might be TRBD1 (5 bases). Per the germline V gene, CDR1 is SGHTA and CDR2 is FQGNSA. The V end was cut by 1 base, the J end by 6 bases, with 12 bases between. This CDR3 comprises 14 residues. CDR3 region: CASSLEQGRDGYTF. DNA of the CDR3: TGTGCCAGCAGCTTAGAGCAGGGTCGTGATGGCTACACCTTC.

V gene TRBV5-6 combines with J gene TRBJ2-1, with D unclear. CDR1 is SGHDT and CDR2 is YYEEEE in the germline V gene. Trimming removed 3 bases at V and 4 bases at J, with 17 bases between. This CDR3 is 16 amino acids long. The CDR3 region has the DNA TGTGCCAGCAGCTCAGACACCCAACTGGAGTACAATGAGCAGTTCTTC. As protein: CASSSDTQLEYNEQFF.

In regard to this clone: Distinct nucleotide sequences in the sample also encode this CDR3. The chain links TRBV20-1 to TRBJ2-1; no firm D call. The V end lost 5 bases, the J end lost 7 bases, and 6 bases lay between the germline ends. From germline, CDR1 is DFQATT and CDR2 SNEGSKA (reference sequence). The CDR3 contains 10 residues. The CDR3 protein is CSAEGNEQFF. CDR3 coding DNA: TGCAGTGCTGAAGGAAATGAGCAGTTCTTC.

The chain joins TRBV5-4 to TRBJ1-2, with TRBD1 matching over 10 bases. V shed 7 bases and J 5 bases; nucleotides not matched to a gene: 14. Germline V gene data show CDR1 as SGHNT and CDR2 as YYREEE (reference sequence). The CDR3 totals 16 residues. The CDR3 DNA sequence: TGTGCCAGCTCCCCGATCTCTCCGGGACAGGGGTATGGCTACACCTTC. It translates to CASSPISPGQGYGYTF.

This clone appeared a single time. The chain uses TRBV5-1 and TRBJ1-3; D unclear. The CDR3 runs to 15 residues. CDR1 and CDR2 (germline): SGHRS, YFSETQ. V gave up 0 bases and J gave up 4 bases, with 11 bases separating them. CDR3 residues: CASSLGVVVGNTIYF. DNA for the CDR3: TGCGCCAGCAGCTTGGGGGTAGTGGTGGGAAACACCATATATTTT.

As to this clone: Germline and junction disagree at one end, which may indicate a read error. The chain recombines TRBV6-1 with TRBJ2-7; D is perhaps TRBD1 (6 bases). The CDR3 loop spans 17 amino acids. Germline CDR1 is MNHNS and CDR2 is SASEGT. CDR3 DNA: TGCGCCAGCAGTGTTCAAGGGAGCTGGACAGTAACCTACGAGCAGTACTTC. This encodes CASSVQGSWTVTYEQYF.

The chain has TRBV11-2 and TRBJ1-2, with D possibly matching TRBD1 (6 bases). V lost 1 base to trimming and J lost 2 bases, with 11 bases between them. The CDR3 consists of 15 residues. CDR1 and CDR2 from the germline V gene are SGHAT and FQNNGV. The CDR3 region has the DNA TGTGCCAGCAGCTTAGTTGGGGGCGCGAACTATGGCTACACCTTC. Its protein product is CASSLVGGANYGYTF.

The rearrangement uses TRBV27 and TRBJ2-3; D gene unclear. V lost 5 bases to trimming and J lost 0 bases, with 15 bases between them. The CDR3 has 16 amino acids. The V gene's germline CDR1 is MNHEY and CDR2 SMNVEV (reference sequence). The CDR3: CASSPRVSSSTDTQYF. In DNA form, the CDR3 reads TGTGCCAGCAGTCCCCGTGTATCCTCTAGCACAGATACGCAGTATTTT.

The V call is TRBV10-1, the J call TRBJ2-2; 14 bases map to TRBD2. The CDR3 is made up of 18 amino acids. V lost 3 bases to trimming and J lost 4 bases; unmatched junction nucleotides: 7. Per germline, CDR1 WNHNN and CDR2 SYGVQD (reference sequence). CDR3 sequence: CASSDGTSGRTLTGELFF. In DNA, the CDR3 is TGCGCCAGCAGTGACGGGACTAGCGGGAGAACCCTCACCGGGGAGCTGTTTTTT.

The gene calls are TRBV10-3 and TRBJ1-2; maybe TRBD1 (6 bases). There are 13 residues in the CDR3. Germline V CDR1 and CDR2: ENHRY, SYGVKD. The ends were cut back, 10 bases at V and 8 bases at J, with 20 bases in the middle. CDR3 DNA: TGTGCCACCTCCCCGGCAGGGGCGGGAGGCTACACCTTC. It encodes CATSPAGAGGYTF.

This sequence joins TRBV12-5 and TRBJ1-1; the D is unclear. CDR3 length: 13 residues. Germline V gene sequence: CDR1 LGHNT, CDR2 FRNRAP. Trimming shortened V by 1 base and J by 0 bases, and 3 bases separated the two germline ends. The CDR3 DNA sequence: TGTGCTAGTGGTTTGGAAGTGAACACTGAAGCTTTCTTT. Protein product: CASGLEVNTEAFF.

J is TRBJ2-3 and V is TRBV6-5, with a tentative D call TRBD2 (7 bases). Germline V gene lookup returns CDR1 MNHEY and CDR2 SVGAGI. V was shortened by 9 bases and J by 6 bases, with 22 bases between the two germline ends. The CDR3 is 15 residues long. CDR3 in amino acids: CASTFGGAPTDTQYF. The CDR3 DNA is TGTGCCAGTACTTTTGGGGGGGCACCAACGGATACGCAGTATTTT.

The V call is TRBV9, the J call TRBJ2-1, with 12 bases aligning to TRBD2. From germline, CDR1 is SGDLS and CDR2 YYNGEE. This CDR3 has 14 residues. Trimming took 4 bases from V and 11 from J; bases not matched to a gene: 7. The CDR3, as DNA: TGTGCCAGCAGCTCGCGGACTAGCGGGACCAAGCAGTTCTTC. Translating gives CASSSRTSGTKQFF.

The chain recombines TRBV5-4 with TRBJ1-1; possibly TRBD1 for D (6 bases). V shed 0 bases and J shed 4 bases, with 10 bases lying between them. CDR3 length: 14 amino acids. Germline values: CDR1 SGHNT, CDR2 YYREEE (reference sequence). The CDR3 is CASSLDGGLTEAFF. The CDR3 DNA sequence: TGTGCCAGCAGCTTGGACGGGGGGCTCACTGAAGCTTTCTTT.

The rearrangement links TRBV9 to TRBJ1-2, with D unresolved. This CDR3 contains 14 residues. The germline V gene encodes CDR1 SGDLS and CDR2 YYNGEE. V was pared by 4 bases and J by 2 bases, with 12 bases between. CDR3 sequence (DNA): TGTGCCAGCAGCCCCCTTGTGGGAAACTATGGCTACACCTTC. This translates into CASSPLVGNYGYTF.